The clone carrying this T cell receptor beta chain was seen ten or more times. Its antigen is currently unknown. Relative to the germline gene, one junction end is altered; a read error may explain this. Germline lookup yields CDR1 LGHNT and CDR2 FRNRAP. The CDR3 totals 13 residues. The sample is drawn from a study of T cells after yellow fever vaccination. Study-wide results and caveats: In post-booster samples, most primary-vaccination clones reappeared (approximately 96% CD4, 75% to 90% CD8).

TCR cDNA was made by 5'RACE template switching, adding a universal primer site and UMIs. TCRdb re-called the 5' RACE reads through MiXCR, storing one row per CDR3 protein. The profile shows about 400,000 distinct CDR3 sequences, 6.2% of them singletons. The chain uses TRBV12-5 and TRBJ2-1, with 9 nucleotides matching TRBD1. The clonotype was recovered from a man aged 30 to 45 who received the YFV17D yellow fever vaccine. The source was PBMCs, collected 5 days after the yellow fever booster vaccination. The CDR3 DNA follows: TGTGCTAGTGGTTTGCCGATTCGACAGGGGGTGGTCTTC. Translated, it gives CASGLPIRQGVVF.